This entry is about one T cell receptor beta chain. Germline loops: CDR1 LNHDA, CDR2 SQIVND (reference sequence). This CDR3 is 16 amino acids long. Trimming shortened V by 4 bases and J by 5 bases, and 20 bases separated the two germline ends. Patients of the Seattle cohort, enrolled during active infection, were followed longitudinally. TCRdb's table, derived via immunoSEQ multiplex PCR, lists solely in-frame clones and lacks some. The data show about 200,000 clones, about 88% seen once. This entry comes from a study of blood T cell repertoires in COVID-19. On the study more broadly: COVID-19 samples, acute and convalescent, were from the United States, Italy and Spain. Sources were T cells, B-cell-depleted T cells, or PBMCs; the material itself was cDNA or gDNA.

This clonotype originated in a man aged 45-60 years with COVID-19, enrolled during active disease. The chain is built from TRBV19 and TRBJ2-5; the D gene is possibly TRBD1 (5 bases). Sequenced input: peripheral blood. The CDR3 protein is CASSSPGDSYRETQYF. DNA for the CDR3: TGTGCCAGTAGTAGCCCCGGAGACAGTTATAGGGAGACCCAGTACTTC.